The 5 T cell receptor beta chains below come from one sample, sequenced in a study of blood T cells in healthy people across ages. The authors ran a second PCR of about 6 to 11 cycles using a sample-barcoded 5' primer and a J-beta primer mix. TCRdb redid the calling of the 5' RACE reads with MiXCR, one entry per CDR3 protein. The sample contains some 1.5 million distinct CDR3 sequences, roughly 27% of which appear only once. Material: blood. The receptors derive from a woman younger than 45 in good health.

This chain links TRBV13 with TRBJ2-1; no clear D. This CDR3 spans 11 amino acids. Trimming cost V 8 bases and J 7 bases, with 9 bases left between them. Germline CDR1 and CDR2: PRHDT and FYEKMQ (reference sequence). This chain's CDR3 is CASGRVNEQFF. The DNA of the CDR3 is TGTGCCAGCGGTAGGGTTAATGAGCAGTTCTTC.

This clonotype appeared a few times. The rearrangement uses TRBV14 and TRBJ2-7; weak D call: TRBD1 (5 bases). The V gene's germline CDR1 is SGHDN and CDR2 FVKESK. With 5 bases removed from V and 10 bases from J, the gap between germline ends came to 18 bases. The CDR3 has 13 residues. The CDR3 is CASSKDNPWGQYF. The CDR3 DNA is TGTGCCAGCAGCAAGGACAACCCCTGGGGCCAGTACTTC.

The rearrangement uses TRBV6-5 and TRBJ2-3, with D perhaps matching TRBD1 (6 bases). CDR3 length: 13 amino acids. Germline V gives CDR1 MNHEY, CDR2 SVGAGI. Trimming cost V 5 bases and J 8 bases, with 14 bases left between them. The CDR3 here is CASSNQGSGTQYF. CDR3 DNA sequence: TGTGCCAGCAGTAACCAGGGGTCGGGTACGCAGTATTTT.

The V gene is TRBV7-2, the J gene TRBJ1-5; D is unclear. The CDR3 is 15 residues long. Germline loops: CDR1 SGHTA, CDR2 FQGNSA. V lost 5 bases to trimming and J lost 4 bases, with 15 bases between them. The CDR3 nucleotides are TGTGCCAGCAGCCGTGACATCATCTGGAATCAGCCCCAGCATTTT. It encodes CASSRDIIWNQPQHF.

The chain uses TRBV12-3 or TRBV12-4 and TRBJ2-4; either TRBD1 or TRBD2 may supply D (6 bases each). With the DNA end fitting TRBJ2-7 better, the J assignment may be wrong. There are 15 residues in the CDR3. CDR3: CASSRGGTKSHEQYF. In DNA form, the CDR3 reads TGTGCCAGCAGCCGAGGGGGGACGAAGAGCCACGAGCAGTACTTC.